This record covers a single T cell receptor (beta chain). This sample was included in a study of blood T cell repertoires in COVID-19. The germline V and J ends were trimmed by 5 bases and 8 bases, with 12 bases remaining between them. The germline gives CDR1 LNHDA, CDR2 SQIVND (reference sequence). This CDR3 contains 12 residues. TCRdb's copy holds only in-frame clones and misses some; the assay was immunoSEQ multiplex PCR. Seen here are more than 250,000 clones, around 88% observed once, and the top ten hold approximately 1.8%. Source material: peripheral blood. The chain carries TRBV19 and TRBJ1-1, with no clear D. This TCR came from a woman under 40 with COVID-19, enrolled during active disease. The CDR3 region has the DNA TGTGCCAGTAGTGACCCTTTGAGGGAAGCTTTCTTT. It encodes CASSDPLREAFF.